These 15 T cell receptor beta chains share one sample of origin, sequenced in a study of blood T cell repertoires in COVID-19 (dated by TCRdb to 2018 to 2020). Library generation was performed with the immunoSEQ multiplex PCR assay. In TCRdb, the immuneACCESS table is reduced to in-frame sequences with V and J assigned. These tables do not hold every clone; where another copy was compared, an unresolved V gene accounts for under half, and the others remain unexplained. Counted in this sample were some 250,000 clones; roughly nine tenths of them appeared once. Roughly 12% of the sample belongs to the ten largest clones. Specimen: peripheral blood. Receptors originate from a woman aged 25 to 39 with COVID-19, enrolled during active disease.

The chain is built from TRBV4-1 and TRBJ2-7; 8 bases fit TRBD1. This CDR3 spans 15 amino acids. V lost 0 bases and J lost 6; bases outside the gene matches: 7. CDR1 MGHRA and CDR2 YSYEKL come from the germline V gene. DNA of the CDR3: TGCGCCAGCAGCCAAGATCACGGGACAGGTTTCGAGCAGTACTTC. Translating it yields CASSQDHGTGFEQYF.

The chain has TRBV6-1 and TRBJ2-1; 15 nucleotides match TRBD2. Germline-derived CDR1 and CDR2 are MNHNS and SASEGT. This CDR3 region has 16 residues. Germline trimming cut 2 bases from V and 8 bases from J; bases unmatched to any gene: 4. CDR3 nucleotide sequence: TGTGCCAGCAGTGAACGGACTAGCGGGGGGGTGGATGAGCAGTTCTTC. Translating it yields CASSERTSGGVDEQFF.

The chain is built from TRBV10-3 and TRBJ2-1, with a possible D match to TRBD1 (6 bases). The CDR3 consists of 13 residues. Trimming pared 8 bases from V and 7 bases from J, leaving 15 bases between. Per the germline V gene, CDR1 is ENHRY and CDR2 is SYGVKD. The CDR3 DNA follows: TGTGCCATCGGCCCTGGGGGCGGAAATGAGCAGTTCTTC. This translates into CAIGPGGGNEQFF.

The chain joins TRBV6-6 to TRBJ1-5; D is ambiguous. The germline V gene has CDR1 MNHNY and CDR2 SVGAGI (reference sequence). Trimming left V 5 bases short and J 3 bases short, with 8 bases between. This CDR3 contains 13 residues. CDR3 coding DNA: TGTGCCAGCAGTGGGCAGGACAATCAGCCCCAGCATTTT. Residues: CASSGQDNQPQHF.

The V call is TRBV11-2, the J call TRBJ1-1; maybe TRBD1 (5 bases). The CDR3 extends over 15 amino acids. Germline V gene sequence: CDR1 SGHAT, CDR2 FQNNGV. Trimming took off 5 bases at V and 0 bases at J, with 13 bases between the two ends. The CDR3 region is CASSLGGSLNTEAFF. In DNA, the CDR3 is TGTGCCAGCAGCCTCGGGGGGTCCCTGAACACTGAAGCTTTCTTT.

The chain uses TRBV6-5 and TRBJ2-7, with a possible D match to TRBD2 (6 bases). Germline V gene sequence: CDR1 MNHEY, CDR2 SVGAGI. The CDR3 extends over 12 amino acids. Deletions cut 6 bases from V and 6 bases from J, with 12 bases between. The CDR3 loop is CASSGEVREQYF. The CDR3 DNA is TGTGCCAGCAGCGGGGAGGTGCGCGAGCAGTACTTC.

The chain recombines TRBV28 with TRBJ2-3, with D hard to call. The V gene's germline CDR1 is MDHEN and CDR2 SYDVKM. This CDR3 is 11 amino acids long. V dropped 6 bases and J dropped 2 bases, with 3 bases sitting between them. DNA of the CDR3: TGTGCCAGCAGCTTCACAGATACGCAGTATTTT. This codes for CASSFTDTQYF.

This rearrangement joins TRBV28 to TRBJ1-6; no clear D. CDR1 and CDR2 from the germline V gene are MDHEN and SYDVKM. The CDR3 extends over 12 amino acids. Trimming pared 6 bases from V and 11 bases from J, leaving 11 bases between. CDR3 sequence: CASRIQLAPLHF. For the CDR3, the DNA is TGTGCCAGCAGAATACAGTTGGCACCCCTCCACTTT. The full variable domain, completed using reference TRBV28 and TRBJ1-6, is DVKVTQSSRYLVKRTGEKVFLECVQDMDHENMFWYRQDPGLGLRLIYFSYDVKMKEKGDIPEGYSVSREKKERFSLILESASTNQTSMYLCASRIQLAPLHFGNGTRLTVT.

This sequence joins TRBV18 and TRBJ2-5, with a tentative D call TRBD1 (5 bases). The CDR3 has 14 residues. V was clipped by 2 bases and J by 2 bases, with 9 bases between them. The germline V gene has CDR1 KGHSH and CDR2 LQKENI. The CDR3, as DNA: TGTGCCAGCTCACCAGGGGCAGGGCAAGAGACCCAGTACTTC. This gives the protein CASSPGAGQETQYF.

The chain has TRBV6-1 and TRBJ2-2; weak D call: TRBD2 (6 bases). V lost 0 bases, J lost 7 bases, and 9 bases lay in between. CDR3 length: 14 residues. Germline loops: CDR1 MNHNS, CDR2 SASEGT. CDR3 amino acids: CASSEATRGGELFF. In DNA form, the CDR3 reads TGTGCCAGCAGTGAAGCTACGCGGGGCGGGGAGCTGTTTTTT.

CDR3 DNA: TGTGCCAGTAGTACCCCAGCCGGGTACAATGAGCAGTTCTTC. This codes for CASSTPAGYNEQFF. This chain connects TRBV19 to TRBJ2-1; the D is unclear. V dropped 4 bases and J dropped 4 bases, with 11 bases sitting between them. The CDR3 sequence is 14 residues long. Germline values: CDR1 LNHDA, CDR2 SQIVND (reference sequence).

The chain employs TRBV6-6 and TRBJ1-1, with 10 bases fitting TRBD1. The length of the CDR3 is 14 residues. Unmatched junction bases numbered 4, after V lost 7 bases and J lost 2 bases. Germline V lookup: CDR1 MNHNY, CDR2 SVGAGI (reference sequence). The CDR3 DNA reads TGTGCCAGCACCCGACAGGGGGCTAACACTGAAGCTTTCTTT. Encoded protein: CASTRQGANTEAFF.

The CDR3 here is CASRSQGRNQPQHF. The DNA of the CDR3 is TGTGCCAGCAGAAGTCAGGGGCGAAATCAGCCCCAGCATTTT. The chain is built from TRBV6-4 and TRBJ1-5; a weak D match, TRBD1 (6 bases). V dropped 6 bases and J dropped 4 bases, with 13 bases sitting between them. This CDR3 has 14 residues. Germline V gene sequence: CDR1 MRHNA, CDR2 SNTAGT.

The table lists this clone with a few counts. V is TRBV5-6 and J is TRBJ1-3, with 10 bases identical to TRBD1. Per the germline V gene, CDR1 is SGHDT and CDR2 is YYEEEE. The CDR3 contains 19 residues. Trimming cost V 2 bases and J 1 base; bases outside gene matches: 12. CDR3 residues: CASSFSLGQGISSGNTIYF. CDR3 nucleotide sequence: TGTGCCAGCAGCTTTTCCCTGGGACAGGGGATTTCATCTGGAAACACCATATATTTT.

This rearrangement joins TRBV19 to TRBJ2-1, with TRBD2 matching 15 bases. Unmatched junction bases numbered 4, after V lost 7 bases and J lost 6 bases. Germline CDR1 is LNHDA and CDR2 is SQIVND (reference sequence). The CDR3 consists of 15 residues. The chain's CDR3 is CASTLGLAGGNEQFF. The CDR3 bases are TGTGCCAGTACCCTGGGACTAGCGGGGGGCAATGAGCAGTTCTTC.